This TCR beta chain derives from a study of shared clonotypes between healthy human individuals. The assay was immunoSEQ multiplex PCR, and TCRdb's table has in-frame clones only and misses some. The sample lists around 560,000 clones, roughly 96% occurring once. The CDR3 length is 14 residues. Germline lookup yields CDR1 GTSNPN and CDR2 SVGIG (reference sequence). V was clipped by 0 bases and J by 8 bases; unmatched bases: 3. Selected positively for CCR7 and CD45RO-negative, naive CD8 cells excluded terminally differentiated effector memory CD45RA+ cells. The receptor was derived from a woman aged 30 to 39 in good health. Material: naive CD8+ T cells sorted from blood. The chain has TRBV30 and TRBJ1-4, with 10 bases aligning to TRBD1. For the CDR3, the DNA is TGTGCCTGGAGTGTCGGGACAGGGGACGAAAAACTGTTTTTT. Encoded protein: CAWSVGTGDEKLFF. The full variable domain, in which reference TRBV30 and TRBJ1-4 provide the parts outside the CDR3, is SQTIHQWPATLVQPVGSPLSLECTVEGTSNPNLYWYRQAAGRGLQLLFYSVGIGQISSEVPQNLSASRPQDRQFILSSKKLLLSDSGFYLCAWSVGTGDEKLFFGSGTQLSVL.